The present T cell receptor beta chain was sequenced within a study of CD8 T cells in ankylosing spondylitis (TCRdb year 2017). As for the study more broadly: T cell receptor beta repertoires were profiled in healthy donors and ankylosing spondylitis patients so that disease-linked TCR variants could be found. The full study cohort comprised 20 to 25 ankylosing spondylitis patients and some 100 healthy donors. Samples of peripheral blood were taken, and for ankylosing spondylitis patients, synovial fluid was collected as well. General findings and caveats noted by the study authors: Some TCR beta motif variants had previously been reported in synovial fluid and blood of reactive arthritis patients, which suggested common disease-initiation mechanisms. The disease-linked clones had a CD8+ phenotype and were found at relatively low frequencies in peripheral blood. A TCR beta motif of seven or eight highly homologous amino acid variants appeared characteristic of blood from ankylosing spondylitis patients. According to the report, matched synovial fluid samples from ankylosing spondylitis patients were significantly enriched for the disease-linked clones.

TCRdb records Illumina HiSeq 2500 as the sequencer. TCR beta libraries were prepared by quantitative 5'-RACE with molecular barcodes. The study's own analysis went as follows. A new computational method, built on a probabilistic model of VDJ rearrangement, was used to identify disease-linked TCR variants. TCRdb trimmed the raw reads at Q25, called clones with MiXCR and kept productive beta chains. Each entry merges the rows of one CDR3 protein and shows their most common DNA and genes. For this entry, the V and J calls and clone size follow TCRdb and not the study's own pipeline. Present in this sample are a few hundred thousand distinct CDR3 sequences, about 18% of which were seen just once. The top ten clonotypes cover about two fifths of the sample. Only a few counts were recorded for this clonotype. This receptor's antigen is unknown. No much larger clonotype is one base removed from it; base qualities were not supplied.

Reading the germline V gene (reference sequence) gives CDR1 DFQATT and CDR2 SNEGSKA. The CDR3 starts with the cysteine, ends with the phenylalanine, and has 14 residues. The DNA shown is the 42-base CDR3, in frame from base 1. V was cut back by 0 bases and J by 6 bases, leaving a gap of 12 bases between them. The rearranged chain carries TRBV20-1 and TRBJ2-4; the D segment could be TRBD2, given 6 matching bases. The receptor was derived from a male donor with ankylosing spondylitis. Sequenced material: blood, either unsorted or a sorted T cell fraction (not recorded which). CDR3 region: CSARDLGEANIQYF. The base sequence is TGCAGTGCTAGAGATCTAGGGGAGGCAAACATTCAGTACTTC.